Listed below are T cell receptor beta chains from one sample, sequenced in a study of shared clonotypes between healthy human individuals. Produced via immunoSEQ multiplex PCR; TCRdb's table is partial and in-frame only. Among some 630,000 clones listed, about 96% were seen once. The sample taken for sequencing was naive CD8+ T cells sorted from blood. The receptors come from a woman in her twenties or thirties in good health. The CDR3 runs from the conserved cysteine through the conserved F or W. Each record gives: D gene, J gene, V gene, clone size, CDR3 DNA, CDR3 protein. D genes are given only for firm matches. Clone size is not always given. Where it is, it says once, few, many or a class for expanded clones.

>-|TRBJ1-5|TRBV2|-
TGTGCCAGCAGTGAAGCGCTTCTCCCAAACCAGCCCCAGCATTTT
CASSEALLPNQPQHF
>TRBD1|TRBJ2-2|TRBV18|-
TGTGCCAGCTCACCCCCGTGGACAGGGGGAAACACCGGGGAGCTGTTTTTT
CASSPPWTGGNTGELFF
>-|TRBJ2-1|TRBV27|once
TGTGCCAGCAGTCCCGCGACTAGCTCCTACAATGAGCAGTTCTTC
CASSPATSSYNEQFF
>-|TRBJ1-1|TRBV5-4|-
TGTGCCAGCAGCCGCGGTTTGAACACTGAAGCTTTCTTT
CASSRGLNTEAFF
>-|TRBJ2-1|TRBV27|-
TGTGCCAGCAGTTTGGGGGTGAGGTACAATGAGCAGTTCTTC
CASSLGVRYNEQFF
>TRBD1|TRBJ1-2|TRBV29-1|-
TGCAGCGGGTACAGGGGGCGCACCTATGGCTACACCTTC
CSGYRGRTYGYTF
>-|TRBJ1-2|TRBV5-1|-
TGCGCCAGCAGCTTGGAGGGGGATGGCTACACCTTC
CASSLEGDGYTF
>-|TRBJ1-2|TRBV2|-
TGTGCCAGCAGTGAGATGGACACAAACTATGGCTACACCTTC
CASSEMDTNYGYTF
>TRBD2|TRBJ2-7|TRBV5-6|once
TGTGCCAGCAGGCGGGCGGGGGAGGCCTACGAGCAGTACTTC
CASRRAGEAYEQYF
>-|TRBJ1-5|TRBV6-6|-
TGTGCCAGCAGTTACTCTGATAGGAATCAGCCCCAGCATTTT
CASSYSDRNQPQHF
>-|TRBJ1-1|TRBV27|-
TGTGCCAGCAGTTACAGTACCATGAACACTGAAGCTTTCTTT
CASSYSTMNTEAFF
>TRBD1|TRBJ2-7|TRBV6-1|-
TGTGCCAGCAGGAAATCCGGGACAGTCTACGAGCAGTACTTC
CASRKSGTVYEQYF
>-|TRBJ2-7|TRBV28|-
TGTGCCAGCAGTTTCCAGGTTCGGGGGATATCCTACGAGCAGTACTTC
CASSFQVRGISYEQYF